The present T cell receptor beta chain was sequenced within a study of blood T cell repertoires in COVID-19. Trimming stripped 6 bases from V and 7 bases from J, with 13 bases between. Germline CDR1 reads LNHDA; CDR2 reads SQIVND (reference sequence). The CDR3 consists of 13 residues. Source study methods: For nucleated cells, counts were estimated from reference gene primer amplification. Generated by immunoSEQ multiplex PCR, the TCRdb table keeps only in-frame clones and is missing some. The V and J calls and the clone size are those of that table, but D and trimming were determined from the DNA. The top ten hold approximately 20% of the sample, which has hundreds of thousands of clones, around 80% seen once.

This chain connects TRBV19 to TRBJ1-5; perhaps TRBD1 as D (6 bases). The sample was peripheral blood. The sequence was obtained from a man between 25 and 39 years old with active or convalescent COVID-19. CDR3: CASSRQVVQPQHF. The CDR3 DNA reads as TGTGCCAGTAGCCGACAGGTTGTACAGCCCCAGCATTTT. Full variable domain (rest looked up from reference TRBV19 and TRBJ1-5): DGGITQSPKYLFRKEGQNVTLSCEQNLNHDAMYWYRQDPGQGLRLIYYSQIVNDFQKGDIAEGYSVSREKKESFPLTVTSAQKNPTAFYLCASSRQVVQPQHFGDGTRLSIL.